Listed here are 13 T cell receptor beta chains from one sample, sequenced in a study of blood T cell repertoires in COVID-19. The data were produced by immunoSEQ multiplex PCR, yet TCRdb's version contains in-frame clones alone and is incomplete. The repertoire holds approximately 220,000 clones, with around 82% as singletons. The sample consisted of PBMCs or T cells enriched from blood (not recorded which). These receptors all come from a middle-aged woman who had been exposed to COVID-19.

The chain couples TRBV6-1 to TRBJ1-1; D is ambiguous. Trimming left V 0 bases short and J 9 bases short, with 20 bases between. CDR1 is MNHNS and CDR2 is SASEGT in the germline V gene. The CDR3 has 16 amino acids. This CDR3 reads CASSEAGVVGLNQAFF. Written as DNA, the CDR3 is TGTGCCAGCAGTGAAGCGGGCGTGGTGGGCTTAAATCAAGCTTTCTTT.

The chain employs TRBV18 and TRBJ1-4, with D possibly matching TRBD1 (5 bases). Trimming left V 5 bases short and J 5 bases short, with 9 bases between. The CDR3 runs 13 residues. CDR1 and CDR2 from the germline V gene are KGHSH and LQKENI. This chain's CDR3 is CASSTGGNEKLFF. The CDR3 region has the DNA TGTGCCAGCTCAACGGGGGGGAATGAAAAACTGTTTTTT.

This clone was counted between two and nine times. The chain couples TRBV7-9 to TRBJ2-5; D possibly corresponds to TRBD1 (6 bases). This CDR3 spans 15 amino acids. With 1 base removed from V and 4 bases from J, the gap between germline ends came to 13 bases. Per the germline V gene, CDR1 is SEHNR and CDR2 is FQNEAQ (reference sequence). The chain's CDR3 is CASSLVRQATETQYF. In DNA form, the CDR3 reads TGTGCCAGCAGCTTAGTGCGACAGGCCACAGAGACCCAGTACTTC.

The chain combines TRBV6-6 with TRBJ1-3, with 7 bases aligning to TRBD1. V lost 6 bases and J lost 2; bases outside the gene matches: 4. Germline CDR1 MNHNY, CDR2 SVGAGI (reference sequence). CDR3 length: 14 amino acids. The DNA for the CDR3 is TGTGCCAGCAGAGACGGACAGGCTGGAAACACCATATATTTT. As protein: CASRDGQAGNTIYF.

This clone was seen a single time. The V gene is TRBV11-1, the J gene TRBJ1-1; 10 bases match TRBD1. The junction had 8 bases not matched to a gene; V was cut back by 5 bases and J by 5 bases. The CDR3 is 15 amino acids. CDR1 and CDR2 from the germline V gene are SGHAT and FQDESV (reference sequence). CDR3 DNA: TGTGCCAGCAGCCTCGACAGGGGGCGCCGGACTGAAGCTTTCTTT. Its protein is CASSLDRGRRTEAFF. The variable domain in full, with the rest retrieved from reference TRBV11-1 and TRBJ1-1, is EAEVAQSPRYKITEKSQAVAFWCDPISGHATLYWYRQILGQGPELLVQFQDESVVDDSQLPKDRFSAERLKGVDSTLKIQPAELGDSAMYLCASSLDRGRRTEAFFGQGTRLTVV.

This clone was detected only once. This chain connects TRBV6-5 to TRBJ1-1, with no clear D. Trimming left V 2 bases short and J 4 bases short, with 14 bases between. The CDR3 loop spans 15 amino acids. The germline CDR1 and CDR2 sequences are MNHEY and SVGAGI. The CDR3 region is CASSYREGVGTEAFF. The CDR3 DNA reads as TGTGCCAGCAGTTACAGGGAGGGAGTGGGCACTGAAGCTTTCTTT.

V gene TRBV30 combines with J gene TRBJ1-5, with 8 bases lining up with TRBD1. J lost 6 bases, V lost 0 bases, and 4 bases had no gene match. CDR1 is GTSNPN and CDR2 is SVGIG in the germline V gene (reference sequence). The CDR3 spans 14 residues. Here the CDR3 reads CAWSVRTGSQPQHF. DNA of the CDR3: TGTGCCTGGAGTGTACGGACAGGGAGTCAGCCCCAGCATTTT.

The DNA for the CDR3 is TGTGCCAGCAGCAACGACAGGGCAAAAAACATTCAGTACTTC. The encoded protein is CASSNDRAKNIQYF. The chain uses TRBV21-1 and TRBJ2-4; the D call of TRBD1 is as the table states it, not checked on the DNA. TRBV21-1 is labeled a pseudogene. CDR3 length equals 14 residues.

This clone has just one count. J is TRBJ2-5 and V is TRBV10-3; D is undetermined. The CDR3 totals 14 residues. CDR1 is ENHRY, CDR2 SYGVKD, per germline. Trimming took off 0 bases at V and 6 bases at J, with 11 bases between the two ends. The chain's CDR3 is CAISESSGWQTQYF. CDR3 DNA: TGTGCCATCAGTGAGTCCTCTGGCTGGCAGACCCAGTACTTC.

The rearrangement joins TRBV4-1 to TRBJ1-6; D not certain. The length of the CDR3 is 17 residues. Trimming cost V 0 bases and J 0 bases, with 9 bases left between them. Germline lookup yields CDR1 MGHRA and CDR2 YSYEKL. The CDR3 DNA reads as TGCGCCAGCAGCCAAGAGGTGTCGAGCTCCTATAATTCACCCCTCCACTTT. Translation: CASSQEVSSSYNSPLHF.

This chain connects TRBV19 to TRBJ2-2; 14 nucleotides agree with TRBD2. The germline V gene encodes CDR1 LNHDA and CDR2 SQIVND (reference sequence). J lost 1 base, V lost 6 bases, and 10 bases had no gene match. The CDR3 has 19 amino acids. The CDR3 DNA reads as TGTGCCAGTAGCAAGACGACTAGCGGGGGGGCCGGGAACACCGGGGAGCTGTTTTTT. Translating it yields CASSKTTSGGAGNTGELFF. Full variable domain (remainder filled in from reference TRBV19 and TRBJ2-2): DGGITQSPKYLFRKEGQNVTLSCEQNLNHDAMYWYRQDPGQGLRLIYYSQIVNDFQKGDIAEGYSVSREKKESFPLTVTSAQKNPTAFYLCASSKTTSGGAGNTGELFFGEGSRLTVL.

The CDR3: CASTPEGAPTLDTQYF. CDR3 nucleotides: TGTGCCAGCACCCCCGAGGGGGCACCCACGTTGGATACGCAGTATTTT. This chain uses TRBV5-4 with TRBJ2-3, with 7 bases identical to TRBD1. Trimming removed 6 bases from V and 6 bases from J; junction bases left unmatched: 16. CDR1 and CDR2 from the germline V gene are SGHNT and YYREEE (reference sequence). This CDR3 region has 16 residues.

The rearrangement uses TRBV3-1 (or the pseudogene TRBV3-2) and TRBJ1-6, with 9 bases lining up with TRBD1. CDR1 and CDR2 (germline): LGHDT, YNNKEL (reference sequence). The CDR3 has 14 residues. The J segment lost 14 bases and the V segment lost 5 bases, leaving 10 bases of the junction unmatched. CDR3 DNA: TGTGCCAGCAGCTTGGACAGGGGACAGGTGGCCCTCCACTTT. This encodes CASSLDRGQVALHF.